The next 18 T cell receptor beta chains were all read from a single sample in a study of blood T cell repertoires in COVID-19. Sequenced by immunoSEQ multiplex PCR; TCRdb stores in-frame clones only, minus some. The profile shows 220,000 or so clones, 80% to 90% of them singletons. What was sequenced was PBMCs or T cells enriched from blood (not recorded which). The origin of the receptors is a woman aged 45-65 years with acute COVID-19.

Here the CDR3 reads CASSLRREAYNEQFF. The DNA of the CDR3 is TGTGCCAGCAGCTTGCGCAGGGAGGCCTACAATGAGCAGTTCTTC. The chain recombines TRBV5-4 with TRBJ2-1, with TRBD2 as a possible D gene (6 bases). V was trimmed by 1 base and J by 2 bases, leaving 10 bases between them. This CDR3 contains 15 residues. Germline-derived CDR1 and CDR2 are SGHNT and YYREEE (reference sequence).

This clone appeared a single time. The chain has TRBV29-1 and TRBJ1-4; 8 positions agree with TRBD1. V lost 6 bases, J lost 8 bases, and 8 bases stayed unmatched. CDR3 size: 13 residues. Germline V gene lookup returns CDR1 SQVTM and CDR2 ANQGSEA. CDR3: CSVAGGDLEKLFF. CDR3 nucleotides: TGCAGCGTAGCAGGGGGCGATTTAGAAAAACTGTTTTTT.

This sequence joins TRBV18 and TRBJ2-1; 9 bases map to TRBD2. The CDR3 covers 16 residues. Unmatched junction bases numbered 9, after V lost 1 base and J lost 8 bases. The germline gives CDR1 KGHSH, CDR2 LQKENI. In nucleotides, the CDR3 is TGTGCCAGCTCACCACAGGGAGCGGGAGGATGGCATGAGCAGTTCTTC. This gives the protein CASSPQGAGGWHEQFF.

The chain has TRBV11-3 and TRBJ2-1, with a possible D match to TRBD1 (7 bases). This CDR3 region has 16 residues. The V end was cut by 2 bases, the J end by 4 bases, with 15 bases between. Looked up from germline, CDR1 is SGHNT and CDR2 is YENEEA. CDR3 protein: CASSLRGGTDYNEQFF. In nucleotides, the CDR3 is TGTGCCAGCAGCTTAAGGGGCGGGACAGATTACAATGAGCAGTTCTTC.

The chain employs TRBV10-3 and TRBJ2-7; TRBD1 agrees at 7 bases. V trimming: 4 bases; J trimming: 0 bases; junction bases outside the gene matches: 0. This CDR3 has 13 residues. CDR1 is ENHRY, CDR2 SYGVKD, per germline. The CDR3 region has the DNA TGTGCCATCAGTGGGGACAGCTCCTACGAGCAGTACTTC. Translation: CAISGDSSYEQYF.

J is TRBJ2-3 and V is TRBV6-5, with D unclear. Trimming left V 6 bases short and J 6 bases short, with 10 bases between. CDR3 length equals 12 residues. CDR1 is MNHEY and CDR2 is SVGAGI in the germline V gene. CDR3 nucleotides: TGTGCCAGCAGCCAGAATTTGGATACGCAGTATTTT. Protein sequence: CASSQNLDTQYF.

The chain couples TRBV7-2 to TRBJ2-7; 9 nucleotides line up with TRBD2. Germline V gene sequence: CDR1 SGHTA, CDR2 FQGNSA. The CDR3 length is 14 residues. V shed 5 bases, J shed 3 bases, and the junction held 5 bases outside the gene matches. DNA for the CDR3: TGTGCCAGCAGCCCACCAGCGGGAGGCTACGAGCAGTACTTC. This translates into CASSPPAGGYEQYF. Combining the CDR3 with reference TRBV7-2 and TRBJ2-7 gives the whole variable domain GAGVSQSPSNKVTEKGKDVELRCDPISGHTALYWYRQSLGQGLEFLIYFQGNSAPDKSGLPSDRFSAERTGGSVSTLTIQRTQQEDSAVYLCASSPPAGGYEQYFGPGTRLTVT.

The chain recombines TRBV6-5 with TRBJ1-2, with D unresolved. Per germline, CDR1 MNHEY and CDR2 SVGAGI. The CDR3 has 14 amino acids. Trimming took off 6 bases at V and 10 bases at J, with 21 bases between the two ends. The CDR3 protein is CASRFPIGSSIYTF. The CDR3, as DNA: TGTGCCAGCAGATTTCCCATTGGGAGTAGTATCTACACCTTC.

J is TRBJ1-2 and V is TRBV18; 7 bases map to TRBD1. The ends lost 4 bases at V and 8 bases at J; junction bases unmatched: 7. The CDR3 has 13 amino acids. Germline loops: CDR1 KGHSH, CDR2 LQKENI. The CDR3 DNA reads TGTGCCAGCTCACTGCGACAGGGAGAGGGCTACACCTTC. This sequence encodes CASSLRQGEGYTF.

The chain links TRBV28 to TRBJ2-2; D is perhaps TRBD2 (5 bases). This CDR3 comprises 15 residues. CDR1 is MDHEN and CDR2 is SYDVKM in the germline V gene. The ends were cut back, 7 bases at V and 0 bases at J, with 12 bases in the middle. The CDR3 loop reads CASMDSDANTGELFF. CDR3 coding DNA: TGTGCCAGCATGGATAGCGACGCGAACACCGGGGAGCTGTTTTTT.

A remark on this clone: With only one base between it and a far larger clone, this is likely a read error. Other DNA sequences within the sample encode an identical CDR3. V is TRBV7-2 and J is TRBJ2-3; 9 bases fit TRBD2. From germline, CDR1 is SGHTA and CDR2 FQGNSA. Losses at the gene ends were 5 bases for V and 6 bases for J; bases not matched to a gene: 6. The CDR3 has 14 residues. The CDR3 region has the DNA TGTGCCAGCAGCGGGCGGGAGGGGCGGGATACGCAGTATTTT. It translates to CASSGREGRDTQYF.

The chain has TRBV5-1 and TRBJ2-1, with 10 bases identical to TRBD2. CDR3 length: 15 residues. Germline CDR1 reads SGHRS; CDR2 reads YFSETQ. The ends lost 0 bases at V and 10 bases at J; junction bases unmatched: 7. CDR3 nucleotides: TGCGCCAGCAGCTTGGACAGCGGGAGGGCTAAGGAGCAGTTCTTC. Translating it yields CASSLDSGRAKEQFF.

This chain joins TRBV5-1 and TRBJ2-3, with 9 bases fitting TRBD2. The V gene's germline CDR1 is SGHRS and CDR2 YFSETQ. This CDR3 is 15 amino acids long. V shed 8 bases and J 0 bases; nucleotides not matched to a gene: 7. The CDR3 sequence is CASRSGLASTDTQYF. The CDR3 DNA is TGCGCCAGTCGGTCTGGACTAGCGAGCACAGATACGCAGTATTTT.

This sequence joins TRBV2 and TRBJ1-1, with D uncertain. CDR1 is SNHLY and CDR2 is FYNNEI in the germline V gene. CDR3 size: 13 residues. With 8 bases removed from V and 1 base from J, the gap between germline ends came to 11 bases. The CDR3 protein is CASGNLANTEAFF. DNA of the CDR3: TGTGCCAGCGGTAATTTGGCGAACACTGAAGCTTTCTTT.

The CDR3 here is CATSRPDTGAGGYTF. CDR3 nucleotides: TGTGCCACCAGCAGACCCGATACAGGGGCCGGTGGCTACACCTTC. This chain joins TRBV15 and TRBJ1-2, with TRBD1 matching 7 bases. CDR3 length: 15 residues. The J segment lost 7 bases and the V segment lost 2 bases, leaving 10 bases of the junction unmatched. Germline V CDR1 and CDR2: LNHNV, YYDKDF (reference sequence).

CDR3 sequence: CASSLGGESRSYEQYF. DNA of the CDR3: TGTGCCAGCAGCCTTGGGGGGGAGTCTCGCTCCTACGAGCAGTACTTC. This chain uses TRBV27 with TRBJ2-7; 7 nucleotides line up with TRBD2. V lost 6 bases and J lost 0; bases outside the gene matches: 11. The CDR3 totals 16 residues. The germline gives CDR1 MNHEY, CDR2 SMNVEV (reference sequence).

This chain joins TRBV18 and TRBJ2-3; 12 bases align to TRBD2. V lost 2 bases to trimming and J lost 6 bases; unmatched junction nucleotides: 6. Germline V CDR1 and CDR2: KGHSH, LQKENI. The CDR3 spans 16 residues. For the CDR3, the DNA is TGTGCCAGCTCACCAAGACTAGCGGGAGTTTCGGATACGCAGTATTTT. Protein sequence: CASSPRLAGVSDTQYF.

This chain joins TRBV28 and TRBJ2-1; 8 bases map to TRBD1. Germline V gives CDR1 MDHEN, CDR2 SYDVKM. The CDR3 is made up of 16 amino acids. Trimming took 6 bases from V and 4 from J; bases not matched to a gene: 11. The CDR3 loop reads CASSPDRGQSYNEQFF. In nucleotides, the CDR3 is TGTGCCAGCAGCCCCGACAGGGGCCAGAGTTACAATGAGCAGTTCTTC.